This T cell receptor (beta chain) appears in the sequencing data of a study of T cells in Graves' hyperthyroidism and ophthalmopathy. About the research overall: Before any treatment, at initial diagnosis, peripheral blood was collected.

A few counts support this clonotype. Amplification yielded TCR beta CDR3 regions, with RNA transcripts as the source. TCR CDR3 regions were first amplified by RT-PCR with HTBI primers. TCRdb redid the calling of the multiplex PCR reads with MiXCR, one entry per CDR3 protein. The data contain 600,000 to 900,000 distinct CDR3 sequences, roughly 15% of them singletons. Graves' hyperthyroidism was deemed stable given no ophthalmopathy progression within 18 months. Each patient was aged 18 to 65 and had newly diagnosed hyperthyroidism of under 2 months' duration. Using about 10 ml of fresh peripheral blood, PBMCs were prepared. Germline-derived CDR1 and CDR2 are PRHDT and FYEKMQ (reference sequence). With 2 bases removed from V and 10 bases from J, the gap between germline ends came to 12 bases. The CDR3 length is 13 residues.

The sample taken for sequencing was blood. The chain carries TRBV13 and TRBJ2-1, with D perhaps TRBD2 (6 bases). This receptor was taken from a man between 18 and 29 years old with Graves' hyperthyroidism. CDR3 DNA sequence: TGTGCCAGCAGCTTACAGGAGGGAAGGGAGCAGTTCTTC. Its translation: CASSLQEGREQFF.